The 10 T cell receptor beta chains below were found in one sample sequenced in a study of T cell clonotyping in hematopoietic cell transplantation. Here immunoSEQ multiplex PCR was the method, and the copy in TCRdb shows in-frame clones only, minus some. Of roughly 5,000 clones listed, approximately 89% were seen once; the top ten hold roughly 26%. The sample consisted of peripheral blood mononuclear cells, taken 100 days after allogeneic stem cell transplant. These receptor sequences come from a male patient aged 70 to 80 who had an allogeneic stem cell transplant from an unrelated donor, so T cells may come from the graft donor. Some clones in this sample may be carry-over from other donors' samples.

The gene calls are TRBV7-2 and TRBJ2-3; D unclear. This CDR3 spans 14 amino acids. Germline CDR1 is SGHTA and CDR2 is FQGNSA. The V end lost 1 base, the J end lost 6 bases, and 11 bases lay between the germline ends. In DNA, the CDR3 is TGTGCCAGCAGCTTAGTGGTCCTACCGGATACGCAGTATTTT. Protein sequence: CASSLVVLPDTQYF. The full variable domain, in which reference TRBV7-2 and TRBJ2-3 provide the parts outside the CDR3, is GAGVSQSPSNKVTEKGKDVELRCDPISGHTALYWYRQSLGQGLEFLIYFQGNSAPDKSGLPSDRFSAERTGGSVSTLTIQRTQQEDSAVYLCASSLVVLPDTQYFGPGTRLTVL.

In nucleotides, the CDR3 is TGTGCCAGCAGTTATAGCGGGGACCGGTCCTACGAGCAGTACTTC. Its translation is CASSYSGDRSYEQYF. The rearrangement joins TRBV6-6 to TRBJ2-7; 8 bases are a match to TRBD2. This CDR3 is 15 amino acids long. Germline assignment: CDR1 MNHNY and CDR2 SVGAGI (reference sequence). The junction had 5 bases not matched to a gene; V was cut back by 3 bases and J by 1 base.

V usage is TRBV19 and J usage is TRBJ2-7, with 8 positions matching TRBD2. The length of the CDR3 is 17 residues. V gave up 5 bases and J gave up 2 bases; unmatched junction bases: 14. CDR1 LNHDA and CDR2 SQIVND come from the germline V gene (reference sequence). CDR3 in amino acids: CASSAHRRGSGTYEQYF. In DNA form, the CDR3 reads TGTGCCAGTAGTGCACACCGCCGGGGTAGCGGGACCTACGAGCAGTACTTC.

The J gene is TRBJ2-7, the V gene TRBV28; no clear D. V lost 10 bases, J lost 0 bases, and 13 bases lay in between. The CDR3 is 13 residues long. From germline, CDR1 is MDHEN and CDR2 SYDVKM. The CDR3 region has the DNA TGTGCCACCCATGAAGAGTACTCCTACGAGCAGTACTTC. Encoded protein: CATHEEYSYEQYF. Combining the CDR3 with reference TRBV28 and TRBJ2-7 gives the whole variable domain DVKVTQSSRYLVKRTGEKVFLECVQDMDHENMFWYRQDPGLGLRLIYFSYDVKMKEKGDIPEGYSVSREKKERFSLILESASTNQTSMYLCATHEEYSYEQYFGPGTRLTVT.

This chain connects TRBV29-1 to TRBJ1-5; perhaps TRBD1 as D (6 bases). Germline CDR1 SQVTM, CDR2 ANQGSEA. The germline V and J ends were trimmed by 6 bases and 5 bases, with 20 bases remaining between them. CDR3 size: 15 residues. CDR3 sequence (DNA): TGCAGCGTGGGCAAGCCGGGCGCAGGGGATCAGCCCCAGCATTTT. Protein: CSVGKPGAGDQPQHF.

CDR3 sequence: CSVPRLAGSYEQYF. The CDR3 DNA follows: TGCAGCGTACCAAGACTAGCGGGTTCCTACGAGCAGTACTTC. The rearrangement joins TRBV29-1 to TRBJ2-7; 10 bases align to TRBD2. J gave up 1 base and V 6 bases, and 6 bases lay outside the gene matches. From germline, CDR1 is SQVTM and CDR2 ANQGSEA. CDR3 length: 14 amino acids.

V usage is TRBV30 and J usage is TRBJ1-2, with a possible D match to TRBD1 (6 bases). Germline values: CDR1 GTSNPN, CDR2 SVGIG (reference sequence). The CDR3 is 16 amino acids. V lost 0 bases and J lost 4, with 18 bases in between. The CDR3 spells CAWSVLWRGTSYGYTF. The CDR3 nucleotides are TGTGCCTGGAGTGTACTATGGAGGGGGACCTCCTATGGCTACACCTTC.

The chain is built from TRBV11-1 and TRBJ2-7; 7 bases are a match to TRBD2. The germline gives CDR1 SGHAT, CDR2 FQDESV (reference sequence). V lost 3 bases, J lost 2 bases, and 7 bases stayed unmatched. This CDR3 is built from 15 residues. CDR3: CASSFSGPSAYEQYF. CDR3 nucleotide sequence: TGTGCCAGCAGCTTTAGCGGGCCATCGGCCTACGAGCAGTACTTC.

The chain links TRBV6-1 to TRBJ1-1, with D possibly matching TRBD1 (5 bases). V was shortened by 6 bases and J by 4 bases, with 12 bases between the two germline ends. The CDR3 is made up of 13 amino acids. Germline CDR1 MNHNS, CDR2 SASEGT. The CDR3 spells CASSRQWGTEAFF. For the CDR3, the DNA is TGTGCCAGCAGCAGACAGTGGGGCACTGAAGCTTTCTTT.

The rearrangement joins TRBV7-9 to TRBJ2-3; D unclear. The germline V gene encodes CDR1 SEHNR and CDR2 FQNEAQ (reference sequence). The CDR3 spans 14 residues. V gave up 1 base and J gave up 0 bases, with 5 bases separating them. In DNA, the CDR3 is TGTGCCAGCAGCTTAGTGGACAGCACAGATACGCAGTATTTT. It specifies CASSLVDSTDTQYF. Supplemented by reference TRBV7-9 and TRBJ2-3, the full variable domain reads DTGVSQNPRHKITKRGQNVTFRCDPISEHNRLYWYRQTLGQGPEFLTYFQNEAQLEKSRLLSDRFSAERPKGSFSTLEIQRTEQGDSAMYLCASSLVDSTDTQYFGPGTRLTVL.